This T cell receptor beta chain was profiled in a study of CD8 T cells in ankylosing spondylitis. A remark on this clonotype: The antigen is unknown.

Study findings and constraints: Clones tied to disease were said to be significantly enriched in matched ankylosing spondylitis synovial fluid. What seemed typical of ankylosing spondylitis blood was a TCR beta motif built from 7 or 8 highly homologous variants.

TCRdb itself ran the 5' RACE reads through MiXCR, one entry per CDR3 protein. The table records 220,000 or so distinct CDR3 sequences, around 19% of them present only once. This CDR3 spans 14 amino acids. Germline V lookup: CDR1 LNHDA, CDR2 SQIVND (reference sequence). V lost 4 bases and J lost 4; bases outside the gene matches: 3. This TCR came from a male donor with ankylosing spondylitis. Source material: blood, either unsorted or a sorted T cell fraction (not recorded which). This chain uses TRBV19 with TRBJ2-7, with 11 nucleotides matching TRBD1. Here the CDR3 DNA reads TGTGCCAGTAGTAACCGGGACAGGGGGTACGAGCAGTACTTC. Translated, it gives CASSNRDRGYEQYF.